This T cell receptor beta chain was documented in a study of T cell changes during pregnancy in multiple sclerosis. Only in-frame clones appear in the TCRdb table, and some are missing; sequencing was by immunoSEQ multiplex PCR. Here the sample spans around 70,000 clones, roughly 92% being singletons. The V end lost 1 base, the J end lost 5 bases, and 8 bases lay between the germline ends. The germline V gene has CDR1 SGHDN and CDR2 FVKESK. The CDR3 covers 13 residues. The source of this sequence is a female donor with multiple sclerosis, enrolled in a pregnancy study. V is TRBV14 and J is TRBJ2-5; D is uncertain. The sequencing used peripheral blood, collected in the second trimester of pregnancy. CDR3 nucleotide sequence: TGTGCCAGCAGCCAAGTTCTAGTTGAGACCCAGTACTTC. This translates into CASSQVLVETQYF.